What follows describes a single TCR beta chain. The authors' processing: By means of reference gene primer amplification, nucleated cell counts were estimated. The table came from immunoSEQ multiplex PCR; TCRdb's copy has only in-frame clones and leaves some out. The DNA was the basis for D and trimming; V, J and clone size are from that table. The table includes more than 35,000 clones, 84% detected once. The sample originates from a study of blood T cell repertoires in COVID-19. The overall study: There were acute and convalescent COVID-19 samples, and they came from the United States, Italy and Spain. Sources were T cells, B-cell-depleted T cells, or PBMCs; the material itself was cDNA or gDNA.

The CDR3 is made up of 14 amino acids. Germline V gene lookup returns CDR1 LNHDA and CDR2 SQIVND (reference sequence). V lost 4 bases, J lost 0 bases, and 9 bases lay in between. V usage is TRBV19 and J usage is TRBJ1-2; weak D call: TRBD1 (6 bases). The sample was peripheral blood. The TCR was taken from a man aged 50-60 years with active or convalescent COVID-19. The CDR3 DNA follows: TGTGCCAGTAGTAGGGGGCCTGCTAACTATGGCTACACCTTC. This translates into CASSRGPANYGYTF.